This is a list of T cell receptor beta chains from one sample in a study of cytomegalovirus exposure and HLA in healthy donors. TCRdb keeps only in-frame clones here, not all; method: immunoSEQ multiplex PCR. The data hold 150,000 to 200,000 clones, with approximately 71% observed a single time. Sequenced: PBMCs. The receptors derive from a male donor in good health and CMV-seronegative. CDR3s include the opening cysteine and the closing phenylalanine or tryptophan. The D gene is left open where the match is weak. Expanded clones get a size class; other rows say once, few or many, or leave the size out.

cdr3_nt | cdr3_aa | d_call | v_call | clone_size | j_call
TGTGCCAGCAGCTTTTCCCAAATCAGCGGGAGTGGGTACGAGCAGTACTTC | CASSFSQISGSGYEQYF | TRBD2 | TRBV11-2 | NA | TRBJ2-7
TGTGCCACCCGGGACACGGATAGCAATCAGCCCCAGCATTTT | CATRDTDSNQPQHF | NA | TRBV10-3 | NA | TRBJ1-5
TGTGCCAGCTCCCTTAGGTTGGACAGTCAGGGCCGCTATGGCTACACCTTC | CASSLRLDSQGRYGYTF | NA | TRBV5-8 | NA | TRBJ1-2
TGCGCCAGCAGCTTGGAATCGCCAGGAAGCAATCAGCCCCAGCATTTT | CASSLESPGSNQPQHF | NA | TRBV5-1 | NA | TRBJ1-5
TGTGCCAGCAGCTTAGCCACAGCAACCCAAGAGACCCAGTACTTC | CASSLATATQETQYF | NA | TRBV7-2 | NA | TRBJ2-5
TGTGCCAGCAAACAGGACCTCAATCAGCCCCAGCATTTT | CASKQDLNQPQHF | NA | TRBV6-1 | NA | TRBJ1-5
TGTGCCGTTCGGGGAGACGAGACCCAGTACTTC | CAVRGDETQYF | NA | TRBV28 | few | TRBJ2-5
TGTGCCAGCAGCTTGCAAGGGGTGAACACCATATATTTT | CASSLQGVNTIYF | NA | TRBV5-6 | NA | TRBJ1-3
TGTGCCAGCAGCTCGGGTGGATTTTCTGGCTACACCTTC | CASSSGGFSGYTF | NA | TRBV11-1 | NA | TRBJ1-2
TGTGCCAGCAGTTTCTCAGTCTACAATGAGCAGTTCTTC | CASSFSVYNEQFF | NA | TRBV27 | NA | TRBJ2-1
TGCGCCAGCAGCTTAGTTAACGGGGCCTACAATGAGCAGTTCTTC | CASSLVNGAYNEQFF | NA | TRBV5-1 | NA | TRBJ2-1
TGCGCCAGCAGCTTGGAACCGGATTCAGGGGGCTACACCTTC | CASSLEPDSGGYTF | NA | TRBV5-1 | NA | TRBJ1-2
TGCGCCAGCAGCCAAGATCGTGCCTTCTCCGGGACAGGGATCAATGAGCAGTTCTTC | CASSQDRAFSGTGINEQFF | TRBD1 | TRBV4-3 | once | TRBJ2-1
TGCGCCAGCACACGAGGAACCAGCCAAGCTGAAAAACTGTTTTTT | CASTRGTSQAEKLFF | NA | TRBV5-1 | NA | TRBJ1-4
TGCAGTGCTGGGCCCAGGGAGACCCAGTACTTC | CSAGPRETQYF | NA | TRBV20-1 | NA | TRBJ2-5
TGTGCCAGCAGTTTAGGGGGATGGAATCAGCCCCAGCATTTT | CASSLGGWNQPQHF | NA | TRBV6-1 | NA | TRBJ1-5
TGTGCCAGCAGTGTTACAGGGGCCCCCTACGAGCAGTACTTC | CASSVTGAPYEQYF | TRBD1 | TRBV6-1 | NA | TRBJ2-7
TGTGCCGTTAGGGGGCTAGCCAAAAACATTCAGTACTTC | CAVRGLAKNIQYF | TRBD1 | TRBV30 | NA | TRBJ2-4
TGTGCCAGCAGCTTGTGGCCCGGGGAGCTGTTTTTT | CASSLWPGELFF | NA | TRBV5-6 | few | TRBJ2-2
TGTGCCAGCAGCCAAGATCTCGGACAGAACAATGAGCAGTTCTTC | CASSQDLGQNNEQFF | NA | TRBV4-2 | NA | TRBJ2-1
TGTGCCAGCAGCCTGGGCCCGGGACACGTAAACACCATATATTTT | CASSLGPGHVNTIYF | NA | TRBV7-8 | few | TRBJ1-3
TGTGCCTGCTCCGGGACAGGGGCGTCGAAGACCCAGTACTTC | CACSGTGASKTQYF | TRBD1 | TRBV30 | NA | TRBJ2-5
TGTGCCAGCAGCCCCGGCGGTAGAGGCGGGAACAATGAGCAGTTCTTC | CASSPGGRGGNNEQFF | NA | TRBV11-2 | few | TRBJ2-1
TGTGCCAGCAGGGGACAAATTGGCTACAATGAGCAGTTCTTC | CASRGQIGYNEQFF | NA | TRBV2 | NA | TRBJ2-1
TGTGCCAGCAGTGGGGCAGACCAAGAGACCCAGTACTTC | CASSGADQETQYF | NA | TRBV7-3 | NA | TRBJ2-5
TGTGCCAGCAGCGGGGGGTCTGGGGCCAACGTCCTGACTTTC | CASSGGSGANVLTF | NA | TRBV11-2 | NA | TRBJ2-6
TGTGCCAGCAGCTTAAAAGGACTAGCGGGAAACACCGGGGAGCTGTTTTTT | CASSLKGLAGNTGELFF | TRBD2 | TRBV7-9 | NA | TRBJ2-2
TGTGCCAGCTCACCACCGCCGGGACAGGGTGGCCCAGAGGTCAACGAGCAGTACTTC | CASSPPPGQGGPEVNEQYF | TRBD1 | TRBV18 | NA | TRBJ2-7
TGTGCCAGCAGCCCCCTCCTCTCGACAGGGGGCCCTAACTATGGCTACACCTTC | CASSPLLSTGGPNYGYTF | TRBD1 | TRBV7-9 | NA | TRBJ1-2
TGTGCCAGCTCCCCCACGGGGGGTAGCAATCAGCCCCAGCATTTT | CASSPTGGSNQPQHF | NA | TRBV18 | NA | TRBJ1-5
TGTGCCAGCAGCCCCGCGGGGGGGGTTGGGGAGCAGTACTTC | CASSPAGGVGEQYF | TRBD2 | TRBV7-9 | NA | TRBJ2-7
TGTGCCATCAGTGAGGGACAGGCTAGCACAGATACGCAGTATTTT | CAISEGQASTDTQYF | TRBD1 | TRBV10-3 | NA | TRBJ2-3
TGTGCCATCAGTGAGTCGGGACAGTCGGAAGGAAAGCAGTATTTT | CAISESGQSEGKQYF | TRBD1 | TRBV10-3 | NA | TRBJ2-3
TGTGCCAGCAGCTTAGCCCTACGTCGTTCAGATACGCAGTATTTT | CASSLALRRSDTQYF | NA | TRBV7-2 | NA | TRBJ2-3
TGCGCCAGCAGCGTCCGGGACAGGGGGCTAGACGAGCAGTACTTC | CASSVRDRGLDEQYF | TRBD1 | TRBV5-1 | few | TRBJ2-7
TGTGCCAGCAGTTGGGACAGGAGTAATGAAAAACTGTTTTTT | CASSWDRSNEKLFF | TRBD1 | TRBV6-5 | few | TRBJ1-4
TGTGCCAGCAGCTTAGGCGGCGGAGGGGGCTCAAGTCAGCCCCAGCATTTT | CASSLGGGGGSSQPQHF | TRBD1 | TRBV13 | NA | TRBJ1-5
TGTGCCTGGAGTATAGGCAGGGCGAACACCGGGGAGCTGTTTTTT | CAWSIGRANTGELFF | NA | TRBV30 | NA | TRBJ2-2
TGTGCCAGCAGTGAGGCCCAGAAGACTGAAGCTTTCTTT | CASSEAQKTEAFF | NA | TRBV6-5 | NA | TRBJ1-1
TGCGCCAGCAGCCAAACGACAACGCGAAACACCATATATTTT | CASSQTTTRNTIYF | NA | TRBV5-1 | few | TRBJ1-3
TGTGCCAGTAGGGACAGGAGTAGAGCCTACGAGCAGTACTTC | CASRDRSRAYEQYF | TRBD1 | TRBV19 | NA | TRBJ2-7
TGTGCCAGCAGCGTAGGACAGGGCGGCCAGACCCAGTACTTC | CASSVGQGGQTQYF | TRBD1 | TRBV9 | once | TRBJ2-5
TGTGCCAGCGGGGCAGGTAACTATGGCTACACCTTC | CASGAGNYGYTF | NA | TRBV9 | NA | TRBJ1-2
TGCGCCAGCAGCCCACAGGGGGCGCCGGGGTCTGGGGCCAACGTCCTGACTTTC | CASSPQGAPGSGANVLTF | TRBD1 | TRBV5-1 | NA | TRBJ2-6
TGTGCCATCACGCAGGCCCCTCGAGCGGAGTACTTC | CAITQAPRAEYF | NA | TRBV10-3 | NA | TRBJ2-7
TGTGCCAGCAGCCCGGACAGGGGGAGGGATCAGCCCCAGCATTTT | CASSPDRGRDQPQHF | TRBD1 | TRBV6-5 | once | TRBJ1-5